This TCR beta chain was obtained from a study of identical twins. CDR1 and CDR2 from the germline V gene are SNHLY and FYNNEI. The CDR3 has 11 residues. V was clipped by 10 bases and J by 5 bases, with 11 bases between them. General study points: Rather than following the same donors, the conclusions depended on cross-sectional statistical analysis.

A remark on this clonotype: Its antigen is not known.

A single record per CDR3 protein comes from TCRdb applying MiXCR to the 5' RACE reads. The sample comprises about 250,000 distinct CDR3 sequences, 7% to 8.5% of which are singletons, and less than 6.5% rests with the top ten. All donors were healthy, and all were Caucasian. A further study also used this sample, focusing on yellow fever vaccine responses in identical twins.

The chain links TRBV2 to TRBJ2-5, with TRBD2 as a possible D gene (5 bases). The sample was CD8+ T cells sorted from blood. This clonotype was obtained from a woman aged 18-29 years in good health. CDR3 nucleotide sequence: TGTGCCAAACTAGACCGGGAGACCCAGTACTTC. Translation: CAKLDRETQYF.